The 21 T cell receptor beta chains reported below all come from one sample, sequenced in a study of blood T cell repertoires in COVID-19. TCRdb's table, derived via immunoSEQ multiplex PCR, lists solely in-frame clones and lacks some. The profile shows about 59,000 clones, roughly 80% of them singletons. Sequencing was done on a sample of peripheral blood. The receptors derive from a woman aged 70-85 years with acute or convalescent COVID-19.

V usage is TRBV30 and J usage is TRBJ1-4; no firm D call. This CDR3 region has 14 residues. V shed 4 bases and J shed 0 bases, with 9 bases lying between them. Germline V gene data show CDR1 as GTSNPN and CDR2 as SVGIG (reference sequence). For the CDR3, the DNA is TGTGCCTGGAAGAGAGGGACAACTAATGAAAAACTGTTTTTT. Protein product: CAWKRGTTNEKLFF. The variable domain in full, completed from reference TRBV30 and TRBJ1-4, reads SQTIHQWPATLVQPVGSPLSLECTVEGTSNPNLYWYRQAAGRGLQLLFYSVGIGQISSEVPQNLSASRPQDRQFILSSKKLLLSDSGFYLCAWKRGTTNEKLFFGSGTQLSVL.

In its sample, this clone was seen a few times. The chain carries TRBV2 and TRBJ2-3, with 8 bases fitting TRBD2. After removal of 3 bases from V and 1 base from J, the junction contained 6 bases not matched to a gene. The CDR3 is made up of 16 amino acids. Germline V gene lookup returns CDR1 SNHLY and CDR2 FYNNEI. CDR3 coding DNA: TGTGCCAGCAGTGATTACTCTAGCGGGCGCACAGATACGCAGTATTTT. This codes for CASSDYSSGRTDTQYF.

Written as DNA, the CDR3 is TGTGCCAGCAGGCGAGTCGAGGGTGAAAAACTGTTTTTT. Its protein is CASRRVEGEKLFF. This chain links TRBV2 with TRBJ1-4; D gene ambiguous. The V end was cut by 6 bases, the J end by 7 bases, with 12 bases between. The germline gives CDR1 SNHLY, CDR2 FYNNEI. The CDR3 spans 13 residues.

The CDR3 region has the DNA TGTGCCAGCAGCTTCCAGGCCGTGGGATCCGGGATTGGCTCTGGCTACACCTTC. As protein: CASSFQAVGSGIGSGYTF. The chain uses TRBV7-6 and TRBJ1-2; D uncertain. Germline CDR1 and CDR2: SGHVS and FNYEAQ. Trimming cost V 3 bases and J 7 bases, with 27 bases left between them. The CDR3 length is 18 residues.

The J gene is TRBJ1-5, the V gene TRBV19; the D is unclear. V was trimmed by 5 bases and J by 5 bases, leaving 19 bases between them. The germline V gene has CDR1 LNHDA and CDR2 SQIVND (reference sequence). This CDR3 comprises 16 residues. The DNA of the CDR3 is TGTGCCAGTAGTCCCCTTCGGGATGCAAAGCATCAGCCCCAGCATTTT. Encoded protein: CASSPLRDAKHQPQHF.

The rearrangement joins TRBV7-8 to TRBJ2-1; no clear D. This CDR3 spans 13 amino acids. Germline V gene sequence: CDR1 SGHVS, CDR2 FQNEAQ. V lost 8 bases, J lost 6 bases, and 14 bases lay in between. CDR3 sequence: CASCRPPGNEQFF. The CDR3 nucleotides are TGTGCCAGCTGTCGACCCCCAGGCAATGAGCAGTTCTTC.

The chain recombines TRBV19 with TRBJ1-1; TRBD1 matches 7 bases. Germline V gives CDR1 LNHDA, CDR2 SQIVND (reference sequence). CDR3 size: 16 residues. V dropped 4 bases and J dropped 0; count of bases not matched to a gene: 8. This chain's CDR3 is CASSTPGQPLNTEAFF. CDR3 coding DNA: TGTGCCAGTAGTACCCCGGGACAGCCTTTGAACACTGAAGCTTTCTTT.

This clone was seen only a few times. The chain is built from TRBV6-5 and TRBJ1-2, with 7 nucleotides matching TRBD1. From germline, CDR1 is MNHEY and CDR2 SVGAGI. V lost 6 bases, J lost 4 bases, and 8 bases stayed unmatched. CDR3 length: 14 residues. The CDR3 sequence is CASSPGGTVYGYTF. The CDR3 DNA is TGTGCCAGCAGCCCCGGCGGGACAGTCTATGGCTACACCTTC.

This clone was observed once. The chain links TRBV12-3 or TRBV12-4 to TRBJ2-2, with D maybe TRBD1 (5 bases). V was pared by 8 bases and J by 3 bases, with 7 bases between. This CDR3 spans 12 amino acids. CDR3 sequence: CASGRDTGELFF. CDR3 DNA sequence: TGTGCCAGCGGCAGGGACACCGGGGAGCTGTTTTTT.

This chain uses TRBV19 with TRBJ1-6; 7 bases are a match to TRBD1. Trimming cost V 4 bases and J 2 bases; bases outside gene matches: 8. The CDR3 is made up of 17 amino acids. Looked up from germline, CDR1 is LNHDA and CDR2 is SQIVND (reference sequence). CDR3 amino acids: CASSSRTGSTYNSPLHF. The CDR3 coding sequence is TGTGCCAGTAGTAGCCGGACAGGAAGTACCTATAATTCACCCCTCCACTTT.

In this sample, this clone turned up a few times. The chain couples TRBV24-1 to TRBJ2-1; D may be TRBD2 (5 bases). The CDR3 is 11 amino acids. Germline V gene lookup returns CDR1 KGHDR and CDR2 SFDVKD. Between the trimmed V and J ends, which lost 9 bases and 10 bases, there was a span of 12 bases. Here the CDR3 DNA reads TGTGCCACCTCCGGAGGTAGGGAGCAGTTCTTC. Its protein is CATSGGREQFF.

The V gene is TRBV10-3, the J gene TRBJ2-7; 7 bases fit TRBD2. CDR1 is ENHRY, CDR2 SYGVKD, per germline. This CDR3 is 14 amino acids long. Trimming at V came to 4 bases and at J to 3 bases, leaving 6 bases not matched to a gene. CDR3 in amino acids: CAISVGTIYYEQYF. DNA for the CDR3: TGTGCCATCAGTGTTGGGACTATTTACTACGAGCAGTACTTC.

This clone was recorded only once. The chain combines TRBV5-1 with TRBJ1-3; D is ambiguous. The CDR3 covers 15 residues. V lost 4 bases to trimming and J lost 4 bases, with 15 bases between them. Germline V lookup: CDR1 SGHRS, CDR2 YFSETQ. Written as DNA, the CDR3 is TGCGCCAGCAGCCCCGGAGGGTCCGGAGGAAACACCATATATTTT. The encoded protein is CASSPGGSGGNTIYF.

A single count supports this clone. CDR3 sequence reads: CASSLADGGAPEAFF. The CDR3 region has the DNA TGCGCCAGCAGCTTGGCCGATGGGGGCGCGCCTGAAGCTTTCTTT. This chain uses TRBV5-1 with TRBJ1-1, with D possibly being TRBD1 (6 bases). The germline V and J ends were trimmed by 0 bases and 6 bases, with 15 bases remaining between them. Per germline, CDR1 SGHRS and CDR2 YFSETQ. The CDR3 is made up of 15 amino acids.

This clone was counted a single time. The V and J genes are TRBV6-5 and TRBJ2-1; TRBD1 agrees at 9 bases. After removal of 4 bases from V and 8 bases from J, the junction contained 9 bases not matched to a gene. The CDR3 sequence is 15 residues long. CDR1 is MNHEY and CDR2 is SVGAGI in the germline V gene. The CDR3 spells CASSSGQGSRDEQFF. The CDR3 nucleotides are TGTGCCAGCAGTTCCGGACAGGGGAGCAGGGATGAGCAGTTCTTC.

The CDR3 loop reads CASSVQTSYGYTF. The CDR3 nucleotides are TGTGCCAGTAGTGTTCAGACAAGCTATGGCTACACCTTC. V and J are TRBV19 and TRBJ1-2; no clear D. The CDR3 sequence is 13 residues long. Germline assignment: CDR1 LNHDA and CDR2 SQIVND (reference sequence). V lost 5 bases and J lost 4, with 11 bases in between.

The genes are TRBV7-8 and TRBJ2-7; TRBD2 matches at 10 bases. The CDR3 contains 14 residues. Germline V gives CDR1 SGHVS, CDR2 FQNEAQ. V was pared by 2 bases and J by 2 bases, with 0 bases of the junction left unmatched. CDR3 residues: CASSLLAGAYEQYF. CDR3 nucleotides: TGTGCCAGCAGCTTACTAGCGGGGGCCTACGAGCAGTACTTC.

In this sample, this clone turned up a few times. This chain connects TRBV9 to TRBJ2-2; D is perhaps TRBD2 (6 bases). Germline V lookup: CDR1 SGDLS, CDR2 YYNGEE. Trimming removed 4 bases at V and 4 bases at J, with 17 bases between. The CDR3 consists of 16 residues. In DNA, the CDR3 is TGTGCCAGCAGCCGACAGTTCTGGGGAGGCACCGGGGAGCTGTTTTTT. Protein: CASSRQFWGGTGELFF.

The chain recombines TRBV10-2 with TRBJ2-3, with 16 bases matching TRBD2. Germline CDR1 and CDR2: WSHSY and SAAADI. The CDR3 is 15 amino acids. J gave up 7 bases and V 6 bases, and 4 bases lay outside the gene matches. CDR3 sequence reads: CASRGTSGGAYTQYF. The CDR3 DNA reads TGCGCCAGCAGGGGGACTAGCGGGGGGGCCTATACGCAGTATTTT.

There are a few counts of this clone. This rearrangement joins TRBV14 to TRBJ2-7, with D possibly matching TRBD1 (5 bases). CDR1 is SGHDN and CDR2 is FVKESK in the germline V gene. The CDR3 contains 14 residues. V was pared by 1 base and J by 9 bases, with 16 bases between. CDR3 bases: TGTGCCAGCAGCCAAGCGACTGGGGCCTCCGGGCAGTACTTC. Translation: CASSQATGASGQYF.

V is TRBV18 and J is TRBJ2-1, with 11 bases matching TRBD1. Germline V gene sequence: CDR1 KGHSH, CDR2 LQKENI. Trimming took 8 bases from V and 6 from J; bases not matched to a gene: 9. The CDR3 runs 15 residues. CDR3 amino acids: CASGKGQGVSNEQFF. CDR3 sequence (DNA): TGTGCCAGCGGCAAGGGACAGGGGGTCTCCAATGAGCAGTTCTTC.